The entry that follows covers one T cell receptor (beta chain) sequence. Its antigen remains unknown. Samples were taken several times over chemoradiotherapy. These data are taken from a study of chemoradiotherapy in HPV16-positive cancers. Sequenced by immunoSEQ multiplex PCR; TCRdb stores in-frame clones only, minus some. The sample lists around 10,000 clones; roughly 84% were seen once. Points from the study as a whole: Candidate HPV-specific clones and E7-related TCR motifs grew in tumor during treatment. Only a couple of HPV16-positive patients supplied the functional HPV-specificity definition.

Trimming removed 2 bases at V and 6 bases at J, with 24 bases between. CDR1 is SGHRS, CDR2 YFSETQ, per germline. The CDR3 is made up of 18 amino acids. The sequences come from blood, collected from a patient who underwent chemoradiotherapy. The chain couples TRBV5-1 to TRBJ2-1; possibly TRBD2 for D (5 bases). The TCR sequence derives from a human donor with HPV-associated anogenital cancer. CDR3 loop: CASSFVLPGSNGLNEQFF. The CDR3 DNA sequence: TGCGCCAGCAGCTTCGTCCTGCCGGGGAGCAATGGGCTCAATGAGCAGTTCTTC.